Listed here are 21 T cell receptor beta chains from one sample, sequenced in a study of CD8+ T cells in alopecia areata (dated by TCRdb to the late 2010s). Preparation of the library involved the immunoSEQ multiplex PCR assay. RNA was extracted from all samples and reverse transcribed into cDNA, which served as template for TCR sequencing. The clones in this table, taken by TCRdb from immuneACCESS, are in-frame only. Not every clone is retained; where verified, under half of the shortfall comes from an unresolved V gene, and the cause of the rest is unknown. The sample data list more than 95,000 clones, and around 50% of these were observed just once. The ten most abundant clones make up 10% of the sample. The sample was NKG2D-low CD8+ T cells sorted from blood. Read against the paper, the sample's cell subset or site label means: sorted CD8+ NKG2D-low blood T cells. These receptor sequences come from a human donor with alopecia areata.

This chain joins TRBV30 and TRBJ2-1; possibly TRBD2 for D (6 bases). This CDR3 spans 13 amino acids. Between the trimmed V and J ends, which lost 5 bases and 6 bases, there was a span of 14 bases. Germline V gene lookup returns CDR1 GTSNPN and CDR2 SVGIG (reference sequence). In nucleotides, the CDR3 is TGTGCCTGGGAACCCCCTAGCGTCAATGAGCAGTTCTTC. It translates to CAWEPPSVNEQFF.

The chain's CDR3 is CAWEGRGMETQYF. In nucleotides, the CDR3 is TGTGCCTGGGAGGGCCGGGGGATGGAGACCCAGTACTTC. The chain recombines TRBV30 with TRBJ2-5, with D perhaps matching TRBD2 (6 bases). Germline-derived CDR1 and CDR2 are GTSNPN and SVGIG (reference sequence). V was shortened by 5 bases and J by 5 bases, with 15 bases between the two germline ends. This CDR3 has 13 amino acids.

There are a few counts of this clone. The V call is TRBV7-2, the J call TRBJ2-4, with 9 positions matching TRBD1. From germline, CDR1 is SGHTA and CDR2 FQGNSA. This CDR3 region has 14 residues. V lost 4 bases, J lost 15 bases, and 13 bases stayed unmatched. In nucleotides, the CDR3 is TGTGCCAGCAGCTCGACAGAGGGACAGGGATCGCGGTACTTC. It translates to CASSSTEGQGSRYF.

The chain is built from TRBV4-3 and TRBJ2-1; perhaps TRBD2 as D (6 bases). V was cut by 0 bases and J by 9 bases, with 21 bases left in between. In germline, CDR1 is LGHNA, CDR2 YSLEER. This CDR3 spans 17 amino acids. The CDR3 DNA reads TGCGCCAGCAGCCAAGATGGTGGCGGGGAATCACGTAGTGAGCAGTTCTTC. Amino acids: CASSQDGGGESRSEQFF.

This rearrangement joins TRBV29-1 to TRBJ2-1; TRBD1 agrees at 9 bases. CDR1 SQVTM and CDR2 ANQGSEA come from the germline V gene. The CDR3 totals 14 residues. The junction had 10 bases not matched to a gene; V was cut back by 6 bases and J by 7 bases. Here the CDR3 DNA reads TGCAGCGTAGCCGGGACAGGGAGAGGTAATGAGCAGTTCTTC. This translates into CSVAGTGRGNEQFF.

V usage is TRBV27 and J usage is TRBJ2-3; TRBD2 matches 11 bases. The CDR3 has 15 residues. Trimming at V came to 6 bases and at J to 3 bases, leaving 5 bases not matched to a gene. Germline V gene data show CDR1 as MNHEY and CDR2 as SMNVEV (reference sequence). The CDR3 spells CASSPLAGETDTQYF. CDR3 sequence (DNA): TGTGCCAGCAGCCCACTAGCGGGAGAGACAGATACGCAGTATTTT.

This clone appeared a few times. The CDR3 coding sequence is TGTGCCAGTAGTATCGATTCTGCTAGGGTAAGCAATGAGCAGTTCTTC. It is translated as CASSIDSARVSNEQFF. The J gene is TRBJ2-1, the V gene TRBV19, with unresolved D. V lost 3 bases and J 6 bases, leaving 18 bases between the germline ends. CDR1 and CDR2 (germline): LNHDA, SQIVND (reference sequence). The CDR3 consists of 16 residues.

This clone came up a few times. The rearrangement links TRBV27 to TRBJ2-1; D may be TRBD2 (5 bases). V lost 7 bases and J lost 1, with 14 bases in between. Germline V gene data show CDR1 as MNHEY and CDR2 as SMNVEV (reference sequence). This CDR3 is 15 amino acids long. CDR3 in DNA: TGTGCCAGCACCCTGGGAAGCGGTTCCTACAATGAGCAGTTCTTC. Amino acid sequence: CASTLGSGSYNEQFF.

The chain links TRBV29-1 to TRBJ2-1; D gene uncertain. Germline V CDR1 and CDR2: SQVTM, ANQGSEA. Between the trimmed V and J ends, which lost 5 bases and 10 bases, there was a span of 15 bases. CDR3 length equals 12 residues. The CDR3 sequence is CSVPGAQGEQFF. The DNA for the CDR3 is TGCAGCGTTCCCGGCGCACAAGGGGAGCAGTTCTTC.

V gene TRBV2 combines with J gene TRBJ2-1; 7 nucleotides align to TRBD2. The V gene end was trimmed by 6 bases and the J gene end by 15 bases; junction bases not matched to a gene: 14. Germline V gene data show CDR1 as SNHLY and CDR2 as FYNNEI. The CDR3 runs to 13 residues. The CDR3 sequence is CASSAPGRELAFF. CDR3 nucleotide sequence: TGTGCCAGCAGCGCCCCCGGGCGGGAGTTGGCGTTCTTC.

The J gene is TRBJ2-7, the V gene TRBV11-2; the D is unclear. Per germline, CDR1 SGHAT and CDR2 FQNNGV. The CDR3 runs 16 residues. The germline V and J ends were trimmed by 1 base and 3 bases, with 16 bases remaining between them. The CDR3 loop is CASSLGPEVGFYEQYF. DNA for the CDR3: TGTGCCAGCAGCTTAGGGCCAGAGGTGGGGTTCTACGAGCAGTACTTC.

The rearrangement links TRBV6-1 to TRBJ2-3, with D unresolved. CDR3 length equals 15 residues. The germline V gene has CDR1 MNHNS and CDR2 SASEGT. Trimming pared 1 base from V and 2 bases from J, leaving 10 bases between. The CDR3 protein is CASSEVLESTDTQYF. CDR3 nucleotide sequence: TGTGCCAGCAGTGAAGTACTGGAGTCCACAGATACGCAGTATTTT.

This sequence joins TRBV20-1 and TRBJ2-7; D remains unclear. The CDR3 is 10 amino acids. Between the trimmed V and J ends, which lost 4 bases and 4 bases, there was a span of 5 bases. CDR1 DFQATT and CDR2 SNEGSKA come from the germline V gene (reference sequence). The CDR3 is CSATKYEQYF. The CDR3 region has the DNA TGCAGTGCTACGAAATACGAGCAGTACTTC.

This clone appeared once. DNA for the CDR3: TGTGCCAGCAGTTCCGAGGGTTCTGGGGCCAACGTCCTGACTTTC. This translates into CASSSEGSGANVLTF. The V and J genes are TRBV27 and TRBJ2-6, with a tentative D call TRBD2 (5 bases). V gave up 4 bases and J gave up 1 base, with 8 bases separating them. Per the germline V gene, CDR1 is MNHEY and CDR2 is SMNVEV (reference sequence). The CDR3 contains 15 residues.

The gene calls are TRBV25-1 and TRBJ2-7; D is perhaps TRBD2 (6 bases). Trimming shortened V by 2 bases and J by 4 bases, and 6 bases separated the two germline ends. This CDR3 has 12 amino acids. Germline V gene sequence: CDR1 MGHDK, CDR2 SYGVNS. The CDR3 DNA sequence: TGTGCCAGCAGTGAAGCGGGGTACGAGCAGTACTTC. Protein: CASSEAGYEQYF.

The chain combines TRBV23-1 with TRBJ2-7, with 9 positions matching TRBD2. TRBV23-1 is reported as an ORF; its role is uncertain. With 0 bases clipped from V and 4 bases from J, the junction kept 7 bases outside the gene matches. This CDR3 is built from 16 residues. The CDR3 DNA reads TGCGCCAGCAGTCAATCTAATCCTAGCGGGACTTACGAGCAGTACTTC. As protein: CASSQSNPSGTYEQYF.

CDR3 residues: CASGFTDTQYF. CDR3 DNA: TGTGCCAGCGGGTTCACAGATACGCAGTATTTT. The chain has TRBV27 and TRBJ2-3; D not certain. V lost 8 bases to trimming and J lost 2 bases, with 5 bases between them. Germline V gene lookup returns CDR1 MNHEY and CDR2 SMNVEV (reference sequence). The CDR3 loop spans 11 amino acids.

Comments on this clone: This specimen includes other DNA sequences encoding the same CDR3. This chain connects TRBV29-1 to TRBJ1-1; TRBD1 agrees at 8 bases. V was clipped by 1 base and J by 11 bases; unmatched bases: 3. Germline values: CDR1 SQVTM, CDR2 ANQGSEA. This CDR3 region has 11 residues. CDR3: CSVEGTGLAFF. Written as DNA, the CDR3 is TGCAGCGTTGAAGGGACAGGGTTGGCTTTCTTT.

This chain connects TRBV5-6 to TRBJ1-1; no clear D gene. This CDR3 is 15 amino acids long. Trimming shortened V by 1 base and J by 0 bases, and 10 bases separated the two germline ends. Germline V gene data show CDR1 as SGHDT and CDR2 as YYEEEE. Here the CDR3 reads CASSLPTRMNTEAFF. CDR3 DNA: TGTGCCAGCAGCTTGCCAACGCGAATGAACACTGAAGCTTTCTTT.

This rearrangement joins TRBV29-1 to TRBJ1-5; D is possibly TRBD1 (5 bases). The germline V gene encodes CDR1 SQVTM and CDR2 ANQGSEA. Trimming removed 3 bases at V and 6 bases at J, with 12 bases between. CDR3 length: 13 amino acids. The CDR3 protein is CSVDLGDGQPQHF. The CDR3 DNA reads TGCAGCGTTGACTTAGGGGACGGTCAGCCCCAGCATTTT.

This clone came up a few times. J is TRBJ2-7 and V is TRBV29-1; the D gene is possibly TRBD1 (6 bases). The CDR3 has 12 residues. Per germline, CDR1 SQVTM and CDR2 ANQGSEA. CDR3 protein: CTVGTGSEEQYF. The CDR3 DNA is TGCACCGTGGGCACAGGGTCGGAAGAGCAGTACTTC.